This TCR beta chain came from a study of OX40 agonist ivuxolimab in advanced cancers. Study conclusions and caveats: Among T cells, CD8+ cells averaged more expanded clones than CD4+ cells.

Between the trimmed V and J ends, which lost 4 bases and 8 bases, there was a span of 15 bases. The CDR3 is 14 residues long. Germline V gene data show CDR1 as SGHDN and CDR2 as FVKESK. Autoimmune disease history or systemic immunosuppression disqualified patients. A remark on this clone: Antigen unknown.

Measured with immunoSEQ multiplex PCR; TCRdb has only the in-frame clones, and not every one. The table lists approximately 25,000 clones, about 76% of them singletons. The V gene is TRBV14, the J gene TRBJ2-1; possibly TRBD2 for D (5 bases). This clonotype was sampled from an adult with an advanced solid tumor such as melanoma, head and neck, liver or kidney cancer. This specimen was CD4+ or CD8+ T cells sorted from blood, taken in a trial of the OX40 agonist ivuxolimab. The CDR3 DNA reads TGTGCCAGCAGCCTTCGGCTAGCCGTTCATGAGCAGTTCTTC. This translates into CASSLRLAVHEQFF. Using reference TRBV14 and TRBJ2-1 for the parts outside the CDR3, the full variable domain is EAGVTQFPSHSVIEKGQTVTLRCDPISGHDNLYWYRRVMGKEIKFLLHFVKESKQDESGMPNNRFLAERTGGTYSTLKVQPAELEDSGVYFCASSLRLAVHEQFFGPGTRLTVL.